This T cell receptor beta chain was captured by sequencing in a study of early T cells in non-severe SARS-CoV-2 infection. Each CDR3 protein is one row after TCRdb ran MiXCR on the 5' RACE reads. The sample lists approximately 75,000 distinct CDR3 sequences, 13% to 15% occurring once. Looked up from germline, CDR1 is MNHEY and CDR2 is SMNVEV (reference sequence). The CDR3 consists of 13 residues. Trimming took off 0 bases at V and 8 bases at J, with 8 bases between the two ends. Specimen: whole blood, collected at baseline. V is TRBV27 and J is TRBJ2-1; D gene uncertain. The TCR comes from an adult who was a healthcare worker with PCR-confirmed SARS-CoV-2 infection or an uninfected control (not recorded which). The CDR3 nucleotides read TGTGCCAGCAGTTTATCAGCTCGCGATGAGCAGTTCTTC. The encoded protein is CASSLSARDEQFF.